This record looks at one T cell receptor (beta chain) sequence and its context. The antigen remains unidentified. The data were obtained in a study of T cell responses to AZD1222 COVID-19 vaccine. The CDR3 covers 13 residues. Trimming left V 3 bases short and J 8 bases short, with 13 bases between. Study-wide results and limits: Nearly half of unique spike-specific TCRs reportedly avoided B.1.351 and B.1.1.7 mutated regions.

Sequenced by immunoSEQ multiplex PCR; TCRdb stores in-frame clones only, minus some. The sample contains around 30,000 clones, roughly nine tenths of which appear only once. The sample consisted of peripheral blood, taken on day 0 of AZD1222 vaccination. The TCR was taken from an adult in good health. V and J are TRBV12-3 or TRBV12-4 and TRBJ1-1, with D tentatively TRBD1 (5 bases). The CDR3 spells CASSLSGIFEAFF. CDR3 in DNA: TGTGCCAGCAGTTTGTCAGGGATTTTCGAAGCTTTCTTT.